Listed here is a single TCR beta chain. Its matching antigen is unknown. TCRdb keeps only in-frame clones here, not all; method: immunoSEQ multiplex PCR. The sample has roughly 30,000 clones, around nine tenths seen once. Germline assignment: CDR1 SGDLS and CDR2 YYNGEE. Trimming took off 3 bases at V and 7 bases at J, with 13 bases between the two ends. This CDR3 is 14 amino acids long. These data originate in a study of OX40 agonist ivuxolimab in advanced cancers. At the level of the study: About 44% of patients had received prior checkpoint inhibitor therapy. Partial responses were achieved by three patients, one with hepatocellular carcinoma and two with cutaneous melanoma.

The study, taken as a whole, reports: At doses 0.1 to 3.0 mg/kg, CD4+ and CD8+ clones expanded. Part of the nonresponder group also had normalized T-cell clonal expansion that was low.

The chain recombines TRBV9 with TRBJ1-4, with D perhaps matching TRBD1 (5 bases). Here the sequenced sample was CD4+ or CD8+ T cells sorted from blood, taken in a trial of the OX40 agonist ivuxolimab. This TCR came from an adult with an advanced solid tumor such as melanoma, head and neck, liver or kidney cancer. The CDR3 bases are TGTGCCAGCAGCGGGAGCTGGGGCGGTGAAAAACTGTTTTTT. It yields the protein CASSGSWGGEKLFF. The whole variable domain, filled in from reference TRBV9 and TRBJ1-4, reads DSGVTQTPKHLITATGQRVTLRCSPRSGDLSVYWYQQSLDQGLQFLIQYYNGEERAKGNILERFSAQQFPDLHSELNLSSLELGDSALYFCASSGSWGGEKLFFGSGTQLSVL.